Each of the 19 T cell receptor beta chains below was sequenced from the same sample in a study of identical twins (TCRdb year 2016). Library creation used 5' RACE. The reads were generated on an Illumina HiSeq 2000. In-frame beta chains were kept once TCRdb had trimmed the public reads at Q25 with fastp and called clones with MiXCR. Each CDR3 protein gets just one entry, which takes the most common genes and DNA from the rows behind it. In this sample the table shows approximately 890,000 distinct CDR3 sequences, approximately 13% of which occur a single time. The ten largest clonotypes hold around 1.5% of the sample. These same records also appear under a second study, on yellow fever vaccine responses in identical twins.

The sample comprised PBMCs. The receptors here all came from a young woman in good health.

This clonotype was seen a handful of times. This chain links TRBV12-3 or TRBV12-4 with TRBJ2-7; the D gene is possibly TRBD1 (6 bases). This CDR3 has 15 amino acids. The V gene lost 3 bases and the J gene lost 1 base, with 13 bases spanning the gap. The chain's CDR3 is CASSFGQGLSYEQYF. In nucleotides, the CDR3 is TGTGCCAGCAGTTTTGGGCAGGGGCTTTCCTACGAGCAGTACTTC.

This clonotype was observed a few times. V usage is TRBV6-1 and J usage is TRBJ1-2, with TRBD1 matching over 7 bases. CDR1 is MNHNS, CDR2 SASEGT, per germline. J gave up 0 bases and V 7 bases, and 5 bases lay outside the gene matches. The CDR3 has 14 residues. The CDR3 nucleotides are TGTGCCAGCACCCCCGGGACAGCTAACTATGGCTACACCTTC. It encodes CASTPGTANYGYTF.

The chain couples TRBV5-1 to TRBJ2-2; D not resolved. The CDR3 has 16 residues. Between the trimmed V and J ends, which lost 0 bases and 1 base, there was a span of 10 bases. CDR1 is SGHRS, CDR2 YFSETQ, per germline. CDR3 region: CASSLDGVWNTGELFF. CDR3 coding DNA: TGCGCCAGCAGCTTGGATGGGGTTTGGAACACCGGGGAGCTGTTTTTT.

The chain joins TRBV29-1 to TRBJ2-7, with 8 nucleotides matching TRBD1. After removal of 3 bases from V and 2 bases from J, the junction contained 3 bases not matched to a gene. The germline V gene encodes CDR1 SQVTM and CDR2 ANQGSEA. This CDR3 is 13 amino acids long. The CDR3: CSVEFRGPYEQYV. CDR3 nucleotide sequence: TGCAGCGTTGAGTTCAGGGGGCCCTACGAGCAGTACGTC.

This clonotype was observed once. V and J are TRBV5-1 and TRBJ2-2; 7 bases are a match to TRBD1. Germline V CDR1 and CDR2: SGHRS, YFSETQ. The CDR3 runs to 14 residues. Unmatched junction bases numbered 4, after V lost 7 bases and J lost 1 base. CDR3 region: CASARTGNTGELFF. Here the CDR3 DNA reads TGCGCCAGCGCCCGGACAGGGAACACCGGGGAGCTGTTTTTT.

This chain uses TRBV12-3 or TRBV12-4 with TRBJ2-1, with 7 bases lining up with TRBD2. This CDR3 comprises 15 residues. With V trimmed by 4 bases and J by 7 bases, 10 bases remained unmatched. The CDR3 sequence is CASSSRTSWLNEQFF. CDR3 nucleotide sequence: TGTGCCAGCAGTTCCCGGACTAGTTGGTTGAATGAGCAGTTCTTC.

This clonotype has a handful of counts. V usage is TRBV7-2 and J usage is TRBJ2-7, with TRBD2 matching over 8 bases. Per the germline V gene, CDR1 is SGHTA and CDR2 is FQGNSA. This CDR3 comprises 15 residues. Unmatched junction bases numbered 3, after V lost 1 base and J lost 1 base. The chain's CDR3 is CASSLGTSLSYEQYF. For the CDR3, the DNA is TGTGCCAGCAGCTTAGGGACTAGCTTGTCCTACGAGCAGTACTTC.

J is TRBJ2-2 and V is TRBV5-1; 10 bases map to TRBD2. Germline V gives CDR1 SGHRS, CDR2 YFSETQ. With 4 bases clipped from V and 1 base from J, the junction kept 4 bases outside the gene matches. The CDR3 is made up of 16 amino acids. CDR3 DNA sequence: TGCGCCAGCAGCGGACTAGCGGTAATGAACACCGGGGAGCTGTTTTTT. The encoded protein is CASSGLAVMNTGELFF.

This clonotype was observed a few times. The CDR3 reads CASSIDGNMNTEAFF. CDR3 DNA: TGTGCCAGTAGTATAGACGGAAACATGAACACTGAAGCTTTCTTT. V is TRBV19 and J is TRBJ1-1; D is unresolved. Germline CDR1 and CDR2: LNHDA and SQIVND (reference sequence). This CDR3 region has 15 residues. Between the trimmed V and J ends, which lost 0 bases and 0 bases, there was a span of 8 bases.

This clonotype was recorded a few times. This chain links TRBV7-9 with TRBJ1-5; perhaps TRBD1 as D (5 bases). The CDR3 loop spans 13 amino acids. Looked up from germline, CDR1 is SEHNR and CDR2 is FQNEAQ (reference sequence). Trimming removed 1 base from V and 9 bases from J, with 10 bases in between. The CDR3, as DNA: TGTGCCAGCAGCTTAGACGGGGGGGGGCCCCAGCATTTT. This codes for CASSLDGGGPQHF. Together with reference TRBV7-9 and TRBJ1-5, the CDR3 gives the full variable domain: DTGVSQNPRHKITKRGQNVTFRCDPISEHNRLYWYRQTLGQGPEFLTYFQNEAQLEKSRLLSDRFSAERPKGSFSTLEIQRTEQGDSAMYLCASSLDGGGPQHFGDGTRLSIL.

This clonotype was observed a handful of times. The J gene is TRBJ2-3, the V gene TRBV2; D unclear. The V end lost 7 bases, the J end lost 2 bases, and 10 bases lay between the germline ends. Germline CDR1 SNHLY, CDR2 FYNNEI. This CDR3 has 13 residues. CDR3 loop: CASTVGYTDTQYF. Written as DNA, the CDR3 is TGTGCCAGCACCGTCGGCTACACAGATACGCAGTATTTT.

This clonotype was seen ten or more times. J is TRBJ2-5 and V is TRBV12-3 or TRBV12-4, with 9 nucleotides matching TRBD2. Unmatched junction bases numbered 12, after V lost 6 bases and J lost 4 bases. CDR3 length: 16 amino acids. This CDR3 is CASSSNSGGRRETQYF. The CDR3, as DNA: TGTGCCAGCAGCTCTAATAGCGGGGGCCGCCGAGAGACCCAGTACTTC.

There are a few counts of this clonotype. The chain joins TRBV7-8 to TRBJ2-7, with 8 bases that match TRBD1. The CDR3 has 14 amino acids. Germline trimming cut 6 bases from V and 3 bases from J; bases unmatched to any gene: 7. Germline CDR1 reads SGHVS; CDR2 reads FQNEAQ. CDR3 loop: CASSWGQADYEQYF. In DNA, the CDR3 is TGTGCCAGCAGTTGGGGACAGGCAGACTACGAGCAGTACTTC.

The J gene is TRBJ2-7, the V gene TRBV3-1; TRBD2 agrees at 7 bases. This CDR3 has 15 amino acids. V was clipped by 7 bases and J by 6 bases; unmatched bases: 15. Germline-derived CDR1 and CDR2 are LGHDT and YNNKEL (reference sequence). As DNA, the CDR3 is TGTGCCAGCATCCAGGGCGGGGGTCAAAGTCGCGAGCAGTACTTC. Translating gives CASIQGGGQSREQYF.

The chain carries TRBV6-5 and TRBJ2-1; 10 bases match TRBD2. J lost 3 bases, V lost 2 bases, and 10 bases had no gene match. The V gene's germline CDR1 is MNHEY and CDR2 SVGAGI. The CDR3 covers 18 residues. The CDR3 spells CASSYSRLAGSYYNEQFF. DNA for the CDR3: TGTGCCAGCAGTTACAGCAGACTAGCGGGTTCTTACTACAATGAGCAGTTCTTC.

This clonotype turned up a few times. The chain joins TRBV19 to TRBJ1-1; TRBD1 agrees at 12 bases. Germline CDR1 LNHDA, CDR2 SQIVND (reference sequence). V lost 5 bases to trimming and J lost 5 bases; unmatched junction nucleotides: 3. This CDR3 is built from 14 residues. DNA for the CDR3: TGTGCCAGTAGTGAGGGACAGGGGGCAACTGAAGCTTTCTTT. It specifies CASSEGQGATEAFF.

This clonotype was found a few times. The J gene is TRBJ1-2, the V gene TRBV2; 10 positions match TRBD1. Germline loops: CDR1 SNHLY, CDR2 FYNNEI. V was clipped by 4 bases and J by 3 bases; unmatched bases: 2. The CDR3 length is 14 residues. CDR3: CASSVTGGDYGYTF. For the CDR3, the DNA is TGTGCCAGCAGTGTGACAGGGGGCGACTATGGCTACACCTTC. The full variable domain, its missing parts supplied by reference TRBV2 and TRBJ1-2, is EPEVTQTPSHQVTQMGQEVILRCVPISNHLYFYWYRQILGQKVEFLVSFYNNEISEKSEIFDDQFSVERPDGSNFTLKIRSTKLEDSAMYFCASSVTGGDYGYTFGSGTRLTVV.

This chain links TRBV27 with TRBJ2-5; TRBD1 is a possible D gene (5 bases). The CDR3 is made up of 14 amino acids. Deletions cut 6 bases from V and 3 bases from J, with 14 bases between. In germline, CDR1 is MNHEY, CDR2 SMNVEV (reference sequence). This CDR3 is CASRNDGHKETQYF. The DNA for the CDR3 is TGTGCCAGCAGGAACGACGGACACAAAGAGACCCAGTACTTC.

V usage is TRBV20-1 and J usage is TRBJ2-7; a weak D match, TRBD2 (6 bases). CDR3 length: 12 amino acids. Trimming left V 1 base short and J 3 bases short, with 7 bases between. Looked up from germline, CDR1 is DFQATT and CDR2 is SNEGSKA (reference sequence). DNA for the CDR3: TGCAGTGCTAGAGTGGGAGGCTACGAGCAGTACTTC. Translation: CSARVGGYEQYF.